The 3 T cell receptor beta chains listed next were all sequenced from one sample in a study of T cell responses to AZD1222 COVID-19 vaccine. TCRdb keeps only in-frame clones here, not all; method: immunoSEQ multiplex PCR. The data show 130,000 to 150,000 clones, with over 85% seen just once and roughly 1.5% held by the top ten. This specimen was peripheral blood, taken 28 days after the second AZD1222 dose. The source of these receptors is an adult who received the AZD1222 COVID-19 vaccine.

The chain combines TRBV19 with TRBJ1-5; D may be TRBD1 (5 bases). This CDR3 comprises 16 residues. Germline CDR1 is LNHDA and CDR2 is SQIVND (reference sequence). Trimming stripped 0 bases from V and 5 bases from J, with 14 bases between. CDR3 nucleotide sequence: TGTGCCAGTAGTATAGATCCAGGGTATGGGGATCAGCCCCAGCATTTT. This translates into CASSIDPGYGDQPQHF.

This clone has a handful of counts. The chain employs TRBV5-1 and TRBJ2-7, with D perhaps matching TRBD1 or TRBD2 (7 bases each). CDR3 length: 12 amino acids. From germline, CDR1 is SGHRS and CDR2 YFSETQ. V was pared by 7 bases and J by 4 bases, with 12 bases between. The CDR3 DNA sequence: TGCGCCAGCGGGAGGGACAGTTACGAGCAGTACTTC. Amino acids: CASGRDSYEQYF.

The chain joins TRBV5-4 to TRBJ1-6; D is ambiguous. CDR1 is SGHNT and CDR2 is YYREEE in the germline V gene (reference sequence). Trimming took 3 bases from V and 6 from J, leaving 7 bases between them. The CDR3 covers 13 residues. CDR3 sequence: CASSSEFNSPLHF. The CDR3 nucleotides read TGTGCCAGCAGCTCGGAATTTAATTCACCCCTCCACTTT.